What follows is one T cell receptor (beta chain) and its context. This clonotype was counted ten times or more. This clone's antigen is unknown. Base qualities are missing; no much larger clone stands one base away. Ophthalmopathy patients had moderately to severely active disease, Clinical Activity Score of at least 3, NOSPECS grade of at least 4, and duration under 3 months. The study excluded patients with uncontrolled infections, other autoimmune diseases, pregnancy or lactation. Diagnoses relied on clinical symptoms, serum thyroxine and TRAb, thyroid ultrasound and orbital computed tomography. PBMCs were separated from roughly 9.3 ml of fresh peripheral blood using Ficoll-Paque density gradient centrifugation. Total RNA was extracted with Trizol reagent, and quality was checked on an Agilent 2100 Bioanalyzer. These data belong to a study of T cells in Graves' hyperthyroidism and ophthalmopathy (dated by TCRdb to the late 2010s). Background on the whole study: Peripheral blood was sampled at the time of initial diagnosis, prior to any treatment. A discovery cohort of about a hundred patients, fewer than 50 with Graves' ophthalmopathy and approximately 57 with stable Graves' hyperthyroidism, was used to find distinguishing TCR V-J signatures. Whether ophthalmopathy could be predicted prospectively was tested in an independent validation cohort made up of 18 to 20 hyperthyroidism patients plus 17 patients who later progressed to ophthalmopathy. The approximately 100 discovery patients were divided at random into training and test sets in a 7:3 ratio. In addition, the study compared T-cell repertoires in thyroid tissue and in blood from over 5 Graves' hyperthyroidism patients. Once sampling was done, hyperthyroidism patients were given methimazole at a starting dose of 30 mg daily, whereas ophthalmopathy patients were given high-dose intravenous methylprednisolone. The paper reports TCR Vbeta CDR3 sequencing of approximately 140 peripheral blood samples: 43 ophthalmopathy, about 75 hyperthyroidism and around 17 progressor patients.

Amplification of TCR beta CDR3 regions was carried out from RNA transcripts. A first-round RT-PCR of the TCR CDR3 used the HTBI primer set with the Qiagen OneStep RT-PCR kit. Libraries were constructed in a second round of multiplex PCR, after which size selection and purification were performed. Sequencing of the libraries was done on an Illumina HiSeq2000 using paired-end 100 bp reads. Per the source publication's procedure: Raw data were processed with SOAPnuke, discarding reads with adapters, uncalled bases, mean Phred below 15, or no exact constant-primer or identifier match. COPE v1.2.5 was used to merge high-quality paired reads, and clonotypes were defined as unique nucleotide sequences. MiTCR v1.1 was used to align clonotypes to the IMGT TRBV, TRBD and TRBJ reference segments. Analysis was restricted to V-J combinations with a frequency above 0.0001, which covered 99% to 99.2% of repertoires. The TCS score was defined as F50 (clonal expansion) divided by E x V (chaos), with BLOSUM62-based TCRdist calculated between CDR3 peptides within each V-J. Welch's t-statistics and random forest reduced fewer than 550 V-J features to 10 to 15, which were used in a naive Bayes classifier (R e1071). The public reads were run again by TCRdb, first through fastp at Q25 and then through MiXCR, and only productive beta chains were kept. Rows matching on CDR3 protein sequence are summarized as one entry with the most common DNA and genes. These V and J calls originate from TCRdb's pipeline instead of the authors' own analysis. This sample is represented by roughly 550,000 distinct CDR3 sequences; 16% of them were singletons. The ten top clones hold about 29% of the sample.

Points the paper makes about the study in general: In validation, progression to ophthalmopathy was predicted by the model with approximately 67% sensitivity and under 85% specificity, a median of 6.5 months before onset. Blood samples also contained most of the expanded thyroid clonotypes (frequency above 0.001), which suggests that blood repertoires may reflect thyroid immune responses. A 13 V-J signature model separated ophthalmopathy from stable hyperthyroidism, with around 91% sensitivity and just under 84% specificity in cross-validation and 80%/75% in testing. Sample size was not statistically predetermined, and investigators were not blinded to group allocation.

V is shortened by 3 bases, J by 4 bases, and the region joining them spans 7 bases. The CDR3 starts with the cysteine, ends with the phenylalanine, and has 13 residues. The only DNA kept is the CDR3, 39 bases in frame from the first base. What was sequenced was blood. This TCR derives from a woman between 25 and 40 years old with Graves' ophthalmopathy. This sequence uses TRBV12-3 or TRBV12-4 and TRBJ2-1; the D segment could be TRBD2, given 5 matching bases. The nucleotide sequence is given as TGTGCCAGCAGTTTCGGACTTTACAATGAGCAGTTCTTC. Its protein product is CASSFGLYNEQFF.